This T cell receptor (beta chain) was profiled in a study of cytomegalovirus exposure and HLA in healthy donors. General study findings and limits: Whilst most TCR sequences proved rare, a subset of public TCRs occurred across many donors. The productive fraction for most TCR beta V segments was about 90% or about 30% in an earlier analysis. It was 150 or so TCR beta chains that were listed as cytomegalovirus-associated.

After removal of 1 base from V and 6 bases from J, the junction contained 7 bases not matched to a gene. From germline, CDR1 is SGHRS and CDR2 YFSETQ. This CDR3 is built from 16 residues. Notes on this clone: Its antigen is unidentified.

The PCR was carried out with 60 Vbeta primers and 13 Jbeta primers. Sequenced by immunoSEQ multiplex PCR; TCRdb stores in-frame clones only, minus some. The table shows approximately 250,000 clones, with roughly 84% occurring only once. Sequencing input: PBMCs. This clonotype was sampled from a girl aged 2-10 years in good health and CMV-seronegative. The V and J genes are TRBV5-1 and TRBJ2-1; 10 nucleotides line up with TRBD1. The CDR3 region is CASSLSRGTGVNEQFF. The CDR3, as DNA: TGCGCCAGCAGCTTGTCCCGCGGGACAGGGGTCAATGAGCAGTTCTTC.